The entry below gives a single T cell receptor (beta chain) sequence along with its context. Method: immunoSEQ multiplex PCR; TCRdb's copy keeps in-frame clones and lacks some. Of approximately 13,000 clones listed, 82% are singletons. The entry originates in a study of OX40 agonist ivuxolimab in advanced cancers. With 5 bases clipped from V and 3 bases from J, the junction kept 12 bases outside the gene matches. This CDR3 has 16 residues. CDR1 and CDR2 from the germline V gene are PRHDT and FYEKMQ (reference sequence). The origin of this receptor is an adult with an advanced solid tumor such as melanoma, head and neck, liver or kidney cancer. The V gene is TRBV13, the J gene TRBJ1-2; 7 bases are a match to TRBD1. The material was CD4+ or CD8+ T cells sorted from blood, obtained in a trial of the OX40 agonist ivuxolimab. CDR3 sequence: CASSPGGQGGYYGYTF. DNA for the CDR3: TGTGCCAGCAGCCCAGGAGGGCAGGGGGGATACTATGGCTACACCTTC. Filled out from reference TRBV13 and TRBJ1-2, the complete variable domain reads AAGVIQSPRHLIKEKRETATLKCYPIPRHDTVYWYQQGPGQDPQFLISFYEKMQSDKGSIPDRFSAQQFSDYHSELNMSSLELGDSALYFCASSPGGQGGYYGYTFGSGTRLTVV.